This TCR beta chain appears in the sequencing data of a study of blood T cell repertoires in COVID-19. Across the study: The United States, Italy and Spain provided the acute and convalescent COVID-19 samples. Sample material is recorded as cDNA or gDNA derived from T cells, B-cell-depleted T cells, or PBMCs.

Per the original methods: Reference gene primer amplification gave nucleated cell count estimates. Produced via immunoSEQ multiplex PCR; TCRdb's table is partial and in-frame only. V and J calls and clone size are as listed in that table; D and trimming were resolved from the DNA. The sample shows about 50,000 clones, 86% of them seen only once. Assignment of participants to cohorts was predicated upon participant-reported clinical history. CDR3 length equals 15 residues. The V gene's germline CDR1 is LNHDA and CDR2 SQIVND (reference sequence). V lost 5 bases, J lost 7 bases, and 8 bases stayed unmatched.

The clonotype comes from a woman aged 50 to 65 who had recovered from COVID-19. The chain combines TRBV19 with TRBJ1-5, with TRBD1 matching 10 bases. The sequenced sample was PBMCs or T cells enriched from blood (not recorded which). CDR3 region: CASSSTGGAGQPQHF. The CDR3 region has the DNA TGTGCCAGTAGTTCGACAGGGGGCGCGGGGCAGCCCCAGCATTTT.